Presented here are 13 T cell receptor beta chains from one specimen sequenced in a study of T-cell reconstitution after alpha-beta-depleted transplantation in children. TCRbeta library construction was performed incorporating unique molecular identifiers. TCRdb called the PCR reads again in MiXCR, with one record for every CDR3 protein. In the table there are some 830,000 distinct CDR3 sequences, 16% of which are singletons. The sequenced sample was PBMCs, mostly from graft donor cells, obtained 360 days after TCRalphabeta/CD19-depleted stem cell transplant. The receptors come from a male patient younger than 18 who had a stem cell transplant for acute lymphoblastic leukemia, so the T cells may come from the graft donor.

This clonotype showed up just a few times. This chain links TRBV6-5 with TRBJ2-7; D is perhaps TRBD2 (7 bases). V was clipped by 4 bases and J by 12 bases, with 22 bases between them. CDR1 and CDR2 (germline): MNHEY, SVGAGI. The CDR3 sequence is 14 residues long. DNA of the CDR3: TGTGCCAGCAGTTTATCCCTGGGGGGGCCTATCGGGTACTTC. This translates into CASSLSLGGPIGYF.

V is TRBV7-6 and J is TRBJ2-1; a possible D gene is TRBD2 (5 bases). CDR3 length equals 16 residues. With 1 base removed from V and 11 bases from J, the gap between germline ends came to 21 bases. CDR1 and CDR2 from the germline V gene are SGHVS and FNYEAQ. CDR3 loop: CASSLVPLYPGRQQFF. The CDR3 bases are TGTGCCAGCAGCTTAGTACCCCTTTACCCGGGAAGGCAGCAGTTCTTC. Looking up the rest from reference TRBV7-6 and TRBJ2-1 gives the full variable domain: GAGVSQSPRYKVTKRGQDVALRCDPISGHVSLYWYRQALGQGPEFLTYFNYEAQQDKSGLPNDRFSAERPEGSISTLTIQRTEQRDSAMYRCASSLVPLYPGRQQFFGPGTRLTVL.

This clonotype was counted only a few times. The rearrangement joins TRBV2 to TRBJ2-1; D is ambiguous. In germline, CDR1 is SNHLY, CDR2 FYNNEI. V lost 5 bases, J lost 8 bases, and 4 bases lay in between. The CDR3 runs to 10 residues. CDR3 nucleotide sequence: TGTGCCAGCAGTCCAGATGAGCAGTTCTTC. Residues: CASSPDEQFF.

The sample holds a few counts of this clonotype. This rearrangement joins TRBV4-1 to TRBJ2-3; D might be TRBD2 (5 bases). The CDR3 contains 14 residues. In germline, CDR1 is MGHRA, CDR2 YSYEKL. With 2 bases removed from V and 3 bases from J, the gap between germline ends came to 9 bases. In nucleotides, the CDR3 is TGCGCCAGCAGCCAAACGGGAATGACAGATACGCAGTATTTT. Protein: CASSQTGMTDTQYF.

This clonotype came up a few times. This chain uses TRBV7-9 with TRBJ1-1; D not resolved. The germline gives CDR1 SEHNR, CDR2 FQNEAQ (reference sequence). Between the trimmed V and J ends, which lost 5 bases and 5 bases, there was a span of 9 bases. CDR3 length: 12 amino acids. CDR3 region: CASSHSVTEAFF. CDR3 in DNA: TGTGCCAGCAGCCACAGCGTTACTGAAGCTTTCTTT.

The rearrangement links TRBV10-3 to TRBJ2-1; 11 nucleotides match TRBD2. The J segment lost 4 bases and the V segment lost 4 bases, leaving 0 bases of the junction unmatched. In germline, CDR1 is ENHRY, CDR2 SYGVKD. The CDR3 has 14 residues. The CDR3 protein is CAISGLAGYNEQFF. CDR3 nucleotides: TGTGCCATCAGTGGACTAGCGGGGTACAATGAGCAGTTCTTC.

The table lists this clonotype with a few counts. V is TRBV12-3 or TRBV12-4 and J is TRBJ2-1; TRBD2 matches at 8 bases. Trimming removed 7 bases from V and 9 bases from J; junction bases left unmatched: 11. This CDR3 region has 14 residues. The DNA for the CDR3 is TGTGCCAGCACCCCCCGGGGGGGAAGGGGTGAGCAGTTCTTC. Protein product: CASTPRGGRGEQFF.

This clonotype occurred a few times. The chain couples TRBV30 to TRBJ2-1, with D tentatively TRBD2 (5 bases). CDR3 length: 24 amino acids. CDR1 GTSNPN and CDR2 SVGIG come from the germline V gene (reference sequence). Deletions cut 0 bases from V and 0 bases from J, with 36 bases between. The CDR3 DNA reads TGTGCCTGGAGTGTTGATAATTATAGGACTTGGGTGAGAAGTCCTGCTCCCTCCTACAATGAGCAGTTCTTC. This gives the protein CAWSVDNYRTWVRSPAPSYNEQFF.

The rearrangement uses TRBV24-1 and TRBJ2-7, with TRBD1 as a possible D gene (5 bases). V lost 1 base, J lost 6 bases, and 15 bases lay in between. The CDR3 is 15 residues long. Germline CDR1 is KGHDR and CDR2 is SFDVKD. The CDR3 is CATSDFGQGKGEQYF. The CDR3 coding sequence is TGTGCCACCAGTGATTTTGGGCAGGGAAAGGGCGAGCAGTACTTC.

The chain joins TRBV11-2 to TRBJ2-1; D might be TRBD2 (6 bases). The CDR3 is 19 amino acids. The germline V gene has CDR1 SGHAT and CDR2 FQNNGV. V gave up 5 bases and J gave up 4 bases, with 27 bases separating them. The DNA for the CDR3 is TGTGCCAGCAGCCCCCGACAGCCTCGGAGCGCGGGAAGTTACAATGAGCAGTTCTTC. This codes for CASSPRQPRSAGSYNEQFF. Variable domain in full (rest from reference TRBV11-2 and TRBJ2-1): EAGVAQSPRYKIIEKRQSVAFWCNPISGHATLYWYQQILGQGPKLLIQFQNNGVVDDSQLPKDRFSAERLKGVDSTLKIQPAKLEDSAVYLCASSPRQPRSAGSYNEQFFGPGTRLTVL.

The sample holds a few counts of this clonotype. V usage is TRBV14 and J usage is TRBJ2-2; D uncertain. The CDR3 runs 14 residues. V gave up 4 bases and J gave up 0 bases, with 6 bases separating them. Germline V gene data show CDR1 as SGHDN and CDR2 as FVKESK. The CDR3 loop reads CASSPLANTGELFF. The CDR3 DNA sequence: TGTGCCAGCAGCCCTCTTGCGAACACCGGGGAGCTGTTTTTT.

This clonotype was counted between two and nine times. This sequence joins TRBV6-1 and TRBJ2-1; 10 bases agree with TRBD2. Trimming at V came to 6 bases and at J to 7 bases, leaving 6 bases not matched to a gene. Germline values: CDR1 MNHNS, CDR2 SASEGT. This CDR3 spans 14 amino acids. The CDR3 DNA reads as TGTGCCAGCAGGGTCCTAGCGGGAGTAAATGAGCAGTTCTTC. Translation gives CASRVLAGVNEQFF.

The chain uses TRBV12-3 or TRBV12-4 and TRBJ2-7; no reliable D call. The CDR3 is made up of 12 amino acids. V was cut by 6 bases and J by 13 bases, with 19 bases left in between. The CDR3: CASSFGPLIPYF. The CDR3 DNA reads as TGTGCCAGCAGCTTCGGACCCCTCATCCCCTACTTC.